This TCR beta chain is from a study of a mutant IDH1 vaccine in newly diagnosed glioma. Study results and caveats: Altogether, around 95% of patients exhibited vaccine-induced immune responses.

Sequenced by immunoSEQ multiplex PCR; TCRdb stores in-frame clones only, minus some. Found here are about 27,000 clones, approximately 87% of them singletons; the top ten hold 30% to 35%. Time point here: week 35, safety follow-up. Vaccine doses each comprised 300 ug of mutant IDH1 20-mer peptide, with topical imiquimod. Remarks on this clone: Its antigen is unknown.

The CDR3 totals 14 residues. Unmatched junction bases numbered 8, after V lost 8 bases and J lost 4 bases. Germline V gene data show CDR1 as SEHNR and CDR2 as FQNEAQ (reference sequence). The chain carries TRBV7-9 and TRBJ1-1, with TRBD1 matching 9 bases. The source is a man in his thirties or forties with glioma. The starting material was PBMCs, obtained from a glioma patient whose treatment included an IDH1 peptide vaccine. The CDR3 is CASDRDRVGTEAFF. In DNA, the CDR3 is TGTGCCAGCGACAGGGACAGGGTTGGCACTGAAGCTTTCTTT.